The 10 T cell receptor beta chains listed next were all sequenced from one sample in a study of cytomegalovirus exposure and HLA in healthy donors (dated by TCRdb to the late 2010s). The library relied on the immunoSEQ multiplex PCR assay. This immuneACCESS table, as held by TCRdb, lists in-frame sequences with V and J called but not all clones. Of the missing ones, under half trace to an unresolved V gene in checked studies; the others have no known cause. This sample lists about 170,000 clones; about nine tenths were detected once. Of the sample, 9% to 12% is held by the ten largest clones. Sample: PBMCs. These receptors all stem from a woman aged 18-29 years in good health and CMV-seropositive.

The rearrangement joins TRBV19 to TRBJ2-7; 13 positions match TRBD2. The V segment lost 0 bases and the J segment 0 bases; nucleotides outside the gene matches: 2. Germline V gene sequence: CDR1 LNHDA, CDR2 SQIVND (reference sequence). CDR3 length: 17 residues. CDR3 protein: CASSIEGTSGASYEQYF. CDR3 DNA sequence: TGTGCCAGTAGTATAGAGGGGACTAGCGGGGCCTCCTACGAGCAGTACTTC.

This chain joins TRBV2 and TRBJ2-3; maybe TRBD2 (5 bases). The CDR3 runs to 15 residues. The germline V gene encodes CDR1 SNHLY and CDR2 FYNNEI. The ends were cut back, 2 bases at V and 0 bases at J, with 9 bases in the middle. This CDR3 is CASSERRPSTDTQYF. DNA of the CDR3: TGTGCCAGCAGTGAACGGAGGCCTAGCACAGATACGCAGTATTTT.

The chain recombines TRBV28 with TRBJ2-6, with D possibly being TRBD2 (6 bases). With 4 bases removed from V and 2 bases from J, the gap between germline ends came to 9 bases. The length of the CDR3 is 15 residues. From germline, CDR1 is MDHEN and CDR2 SYDVKM. This chain's CDR3 is CASSSGLTGANVLTF. In nucleotides, the CDR3 is TGTGCCAGCAGTTCCGGACTAACTGGGGCCAACGTCCTGACTTTC. Complete variable domain (other parts from reference TRBV28 and TRBJ2-6): DVKVTQSSRYLVKRTGEKVFLECVQDMDHENMFWYRQDPGLGLRLIYFSYDVKMKEKGDIPEGYSVSREKKERFSLILESASTNQTSMYLCASSSGLTGANVLTFGAGSRLTVL.

This chain links TRBV4-1 with TRBJ1-2; 7 bases match TRBD1. The germline CDR1 and CDR2 sequences are MGHRA and YSYEKL. This CDR3 has 14 residues. V gave up 1 base and J gave up 7 bases; unmatched junction bases: 6. The CDR3 sequence is CASSQARGRSGYTF. The DNA for the CDR3 is TGCGCCAGCAGCCAAGCAAGGGGGCGTTCTGGCTACACCTTC.

The rearrangement links TRBV28 to TRBJ1-1; D gene uncertain. This CDR3 is built from 11 residues. The V end lost 2 bases, the J end lost 5 bases, and 3 bases lay between the germline ends. Germline values: CDR1 MDHEN, CDR2 SYDVKM. CDR3 nucleotide sequence: TGTGCCAGCAGTTTAGAGACTGAAGCTTTCTTT. Its translation: CASSLETEAFF.

The chain combines TRBV5-1 with TRBJ2-5; D ambiguous. CDR3 length: 15 residues. Per germline, CDR1 SGHRS and CDR2 YFSETQ. The V and J ends lost 0 bases and 1 base respectively, with 10 bases between them. Written as DNA, the CDR3 is TGCGCCAGCAGCTTGGAACAGCTACCCCAAGAGACCCAGTACTTC. Protein: CASSLEQLPQETQYF.

The chain is built from TRBV5-1 and TRBJ1-2; no clear D gene. Deletions cut 0 bases from V and 5 bases from J, with 11 bases between. Germline V gene lookup returns CDR1 SGHRS and CDR2 YFSETQ. The CDR3 has 14 residues. CDR3 nucleotides: TGCGCCAGCAGCTTGGGGGTAGAGGGTTATGGCTACACCTTC. Its translation is CASSLGVEGYGYTF.

The rearrangement uses TRBV30 and TRBJ1-1; D might be TRBD1 (5 bases). CDR1 and CDR2 (germline): GTSNPN, SVGIG (reference sequence). The CDR3 contains 13 residues. Trimming removed 2 bases from V and 2 bases from J, with 9 bases in between. The CDR3 DNA is TGTGCCTGGAGTATTACAGGAAACACTGAAGCTTTCTTT. Translation gives CAWSITGNTEAFF.

V gene TRBV5-4 combines with J gene TRBJ2-7; 10 bases align to TRBD2. Germline assignment: CDR1 SGHNT and CDR2 YYREEE (reference sequence). CDR3 length: 15 residues. Losses at the gene ends were 0 bases for V and 4 bases for J; bases not matched to a gene: 4. In DNA, the CDR3 is TGTGCCAGCAGCTTGGGTAGCGGGAGGCTTTACGAGCAGTACTTC. This translates into CASSLGSGRLYEQYF.

CDR3 residues: CASSGLAGTYEQYF. In nucleotides, the CDR3 is TGCGCCAGCAGCGGACTAGCGGGAACCTACGAGCAGTACTTC. The chain joins TRBV5-1 to TRBJ2-7; TRBD2 matches 12 bases. There are 14 residues in the CDR3. Looked up from germline, CDR1 is SGHRS and CDR2 is YFSETQ. J was trimmed by 2 bases and V by 4 bases; bases with no gene match: 1.